These T cell receptor beta chains were read from a single sample in a study of blood T cell repertoires in COVID-19. Here immunoSEQ multiplex PCR was the method, and the copy in TCRdb shows in-frame clones only, minus some. The sample contains a few hundred thousand clones, 85% of which appear only once. The specimen was PBMCs or T cells enriched from blood (not recorded which). Receptor source: a woman in her forties or fifties who had recovered from COVID-19. Both conserved end residues are part of each CDR3. D genes are given only for firm matches. The size entry is marked missing in some rows and otherwise reads once, few, many or a size class.

size	D	V	J	DNA	CDR3
.	.	TRBV7-2	TRBJ1-6	TGTGCCAGCAGTTTACAGGGAGGGAGGATTAATTCACCCCTCCACTTT	CASSLQGGRINSPLHF
.	TRBD1	TRBV7-2	TRBJ1-2	TGTGCCAGCAGCGACAGGGTAAATTATGGCTACACCTTC	CASSDRVNYGYTF
.	TRBD1	TRBV3-1/TRBV3-2	TRBJ1-3	TGTGCCAGCAGCCACCTTCCAGGGGGCTCTGGAAACACCATATATTTT	CASSHLPGGSGNTIYF
once	TRBD1	TRBV9	TRBJ2-2	TGTGCCAGCAGCGTAGCGGGACAGTTTACCGGGGAGCTGTTTTTT	CASSVAGQFTGELFF
.	.	TRBV13	TRBJ1-6	TGTGCCAGCAGTCACTCCGGGTCACCCCTCCACTTT	CASSHSGSPLHF
.	.	TRBV30	TRBJ2-2	TGTGCCTGGAGTCCCCTGGGCGCACCGAACACCGGGGAGCTGTTTTTT	CAWSPLGAPNTGELFF
.	TRBD1	TRBV5-8	TRBJ1-5	TGTGCCAGCAGCCCTACAGGGGGCGGCCAGCCCCAGCATTTT	CASSPTGGGQPQHF
.	.	TRBV2	TRBJ2-3	TGTGCCAGCAGTGAATCCCCCCGGGGGGCGAGGGATACGCAGTATTTT	CASSESPRGARDTQYF
.	.	TRBV12-3/TRBV12-4	TRBJ1-2	TGTGCCAGCAACAAGGGGGGGAACTATGGCTACACCTTC	CASNKGGNYGYTF
.	.	TRBV6-2/TRBV6-3	TRBJ2-3	TGTGCCAGCAGCCATAGCAGCCCCACAGATACGCAGTATTTT	CASSHSSPTDTQYF
.	.	TRBV28	TRBJ1-1	TGTGCCAGCAGGGAGAACGGACTGGGAGTTGGGAACACTGAAGCTTTCTTT	CASRENGLGVGNTEAFF
.	.	TRBV19	TRBJ1-5	TGTGCCAGTAGGCCAGGCAGGGTCATTCAGCCCCAGCATTTT	CASRPGRVIQPQHF
few	.	TRBV5-1	TRBJ2-5	TGCGCCAGCAGCTTGGGCGTCGGCCAAGAGACCCAGTACTTC	CASSLGVGQETQYF
.	.	TRBV19	TRBJ2-2	TGTGCCAGTAGTAGCGCCTTCAGGGGCACCGGGGAGCTGTTTTTT	CASSSAFRGTGELFF
.	.	TRBV19	TRBJ2-1	TGTGCCAGTAAGGACAGCTACAATGAGCAGTTCTTC	CASKDSYNEQFF
.	TRBD1	TRBV29-1	TRBJ1-1	TGCAGCGTTGCAGGGGGCGCAAGGAGGAGGACTGAAGCTTTCTTT	CSVAGGARRRTEAFF